The following is a TCR beta chain sequence with its context. The sample originates from a study of blood T cell repertoires in COVID-19. Authors' analysis steps: Amplifying reference gene primers gave estimates of nucleated cell counts. Measured with immunoSEQ multiplex PCR; TCRdb has only the in-frame clones, and not every one. V, J and clone size reflect that table, while D and trimming were determined from the DNA. Of about 170,000 clones listed, roughly 80% were seen once; the top ten hold roughly 15%. This receptor was identified in an older woman with COVID-19, enrolled during active disease. Sequencing was carried out using peripheral blood.

The CDR3 coding sequence is TGTGCCAGCAGCAGGGGTCCGGCCCAAGATACGCAGTATTTT. Translating gives CASSRGPAQDTQYF. The rearrangement joins TRBV7-3 to TRBJ2-3; tentative D call: TRBD1 (5 bases). Germline values: CDR1 SGHTA, CDR2 FQGTGA. V lost 5 bases and J lost 5, with 14 bases in between. The CDR3 loop spans 14 amino acids.